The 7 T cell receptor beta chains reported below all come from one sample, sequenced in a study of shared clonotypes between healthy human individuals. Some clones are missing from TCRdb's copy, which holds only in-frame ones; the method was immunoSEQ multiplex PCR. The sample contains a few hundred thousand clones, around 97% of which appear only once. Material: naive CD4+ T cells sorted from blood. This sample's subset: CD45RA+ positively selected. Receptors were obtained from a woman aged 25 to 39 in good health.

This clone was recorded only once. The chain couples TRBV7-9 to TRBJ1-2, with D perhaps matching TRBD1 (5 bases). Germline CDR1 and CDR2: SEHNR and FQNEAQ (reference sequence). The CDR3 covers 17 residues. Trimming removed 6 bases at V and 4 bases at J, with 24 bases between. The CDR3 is CASRKGITQLGVYGYTF. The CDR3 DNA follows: TGTGCCAGCAGAAAGGGGATAACCCAATTAGGAGTCTATGGCTACACCTTC.

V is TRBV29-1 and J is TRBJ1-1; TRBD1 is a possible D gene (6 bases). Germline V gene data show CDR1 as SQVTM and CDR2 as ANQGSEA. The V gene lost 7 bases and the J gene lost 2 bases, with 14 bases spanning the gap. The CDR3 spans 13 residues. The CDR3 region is CSANRQENTEAFF. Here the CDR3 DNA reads TGCAGCGCAAATAGACAGGAAAACACTGAAGCTTTCTTT.

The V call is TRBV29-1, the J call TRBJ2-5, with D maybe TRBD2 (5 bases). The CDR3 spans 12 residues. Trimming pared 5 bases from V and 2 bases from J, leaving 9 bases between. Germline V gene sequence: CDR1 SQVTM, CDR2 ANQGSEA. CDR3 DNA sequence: TGCAGCGTTAGCCGGGAACAAGAGACCCAGTACTTC. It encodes CSVSREQETQYF.

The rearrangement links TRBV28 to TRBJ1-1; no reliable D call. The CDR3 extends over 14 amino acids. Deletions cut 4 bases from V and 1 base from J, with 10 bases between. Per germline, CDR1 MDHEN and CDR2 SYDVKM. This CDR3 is CASSSPGKNTEAFF. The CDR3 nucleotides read TGTGCCAGCAGTTCCCCGGGCAAGAACACTGAAGCTTTCTTT.

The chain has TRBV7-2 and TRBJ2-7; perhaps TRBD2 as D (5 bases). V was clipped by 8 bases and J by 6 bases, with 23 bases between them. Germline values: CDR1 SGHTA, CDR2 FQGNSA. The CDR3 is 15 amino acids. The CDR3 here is CASGKGGWAPREQYF. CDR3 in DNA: TGTGCCAGCGGGAAGGGCGGGTGGGCCCCGCGCGAGCAGTACTTC. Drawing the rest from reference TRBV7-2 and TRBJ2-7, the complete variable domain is GAGVSQSPSNKVTEKGKDVELRCDPISGHTALYWYRQSLGQGLEFLIYFQGNSAPDKSGLPSDRFSAERTGGSVSTLTIQRTQQEDSAVYLCASGKGGWAPREQYFGPGTRLTVT.

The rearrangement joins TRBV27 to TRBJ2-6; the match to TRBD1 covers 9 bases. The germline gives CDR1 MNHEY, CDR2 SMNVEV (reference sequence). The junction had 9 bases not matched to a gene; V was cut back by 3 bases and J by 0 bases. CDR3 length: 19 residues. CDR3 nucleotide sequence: TGTGCCAGCAGTTTCTATCGCCGGGACAGGGCCTCTGGGGCCAACGTCCTGACTTTC. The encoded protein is CASSFYRRDRASGANVLTF.

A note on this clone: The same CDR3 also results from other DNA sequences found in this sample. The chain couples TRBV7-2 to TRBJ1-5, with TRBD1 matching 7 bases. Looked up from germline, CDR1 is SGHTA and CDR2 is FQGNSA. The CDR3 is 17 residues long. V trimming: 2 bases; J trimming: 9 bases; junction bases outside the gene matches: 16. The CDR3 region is CASSLIYRGAGLSPQHF. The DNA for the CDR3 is TGTGCCAGCAGCTTAATATACAGGGGCGCAGGACTATCGCCCCAGCATTTT.